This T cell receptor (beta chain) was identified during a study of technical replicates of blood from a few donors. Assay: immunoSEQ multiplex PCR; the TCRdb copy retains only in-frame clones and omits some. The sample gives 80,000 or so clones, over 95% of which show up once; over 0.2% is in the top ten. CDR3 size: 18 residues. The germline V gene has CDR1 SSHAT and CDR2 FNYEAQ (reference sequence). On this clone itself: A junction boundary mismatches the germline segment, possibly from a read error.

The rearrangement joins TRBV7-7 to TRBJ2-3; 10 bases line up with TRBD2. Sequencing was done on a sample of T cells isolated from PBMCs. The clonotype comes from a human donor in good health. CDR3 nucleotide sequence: TGTGCTAGCAGCTTAAATACAGGATTAGCGGGAGGAACAGATACGCAGTATTTT. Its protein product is CASSLNTGLAGGTDTQYF.